This T cell receptor (beta chain) was observed in a study of CD8+CD57+ T cells in acquired aplastic anemia. The sample holds many counts of this clonotype. The target antigen is unknown. J lost 4 bases, V lost 8 bases, and 7 bases had no gene match. The CDR3 sequence is 13 residues long. The V gene's germline CDR1 is MGHRA and CDR2 YSYEKL. Genomic DNA provided the template from which TCR beta VDJ and CDR3 profiles were obtained. TCRdb ran MiXCR on the reads and lists one entry per CDR3 protein. The repertoire holds about 190,000 distinct CDR3 sequences, with 54% as singletons. The study, taken as a whole, reports: Patients showed no significant difference from controls in CD8+ Simpson's diversity. Over 25 CD8+ CDR3 sequences occurred in both the patients and the controls.

The sequence derives from a human donor in good health, serving as a control. Sequenced input: sorted CD4+, CD8+, or CD8+CD57+ T cells (not recorded which) from PBMCs. This sequence joins TRBV4-1 and TRBJ2-5; the match to TRBD1 covers 7 bases. The CDR3 sequence: CASQRQGGETQYF. The CDR3 bases are TGCGCCAGCCAAAGACAGGGTGGAGAGACCCAGTACTTC.